These 16 T cell receptor beta chains were sequenced from one sample in a study of T cell changes during pregnancy in multiple sclerosis. Profiling relied on immunoSEQ multiplex PCR, and the TCRdb table lists in-frame clones only, not all of them. The repertoire has about 36,000 clones, 91% of them found once; the top ten carry 0.45% to 0.5%. The sequenced sample was CD4+ T cells from peripheral blood mononuclear cells, obtained in the second trimester of pregnancy. The receptors here all came from a female donor in good health, enrolled as a control in a pregnancy study.

J is TRBJ2-2 and V is TRBV28, with D tentatively TRBD1 (6 bases). Trimming removed 10 bases at V and 7 bases at J, with 16 bases between. The CDR3 totals 13 residues. In germline, CDR1 is MDHEN, CDR2 SYDVKM. Here the CDR3 reads CATTDSLGGELFF. In DNA form, the CDR3 reads TGTGCCACCACGGACAGTTTAGGCGGGGAGCTGTTTTTT.

The gene calls are TRBV27 and TRBJ2-1; TRBD2 matches 16 bases. The length of the CDR3 is 16 residues. Germline CDR1 reads MNHEY; CDR2 reads SMNVEV (reference sequence). V shed 3 bases, J shed 8 bases, and the junction held 4 bases outside the gene matches. The CDR3: CASSLGLAGGYDEQFF. Here the CDR3 DNA reads TGTGCCAGCAGTTTGGGACTAGCGGGGGGGTACGATGAGCAGTTCTTC.

The V gene is TRBV4-1, the J gene TRBJ1-1; a possible D gene is TRBD1 (5 bases). The CDR3 spans 14 residues. The V and J ends lost 4 bases and 1 base respectively, with 10 bases between them. Germline V gene data show CDR1 as MGHRA and CDR2 as YSYEKL. CDR3 sequence (DNA): TGCGCCAGCAGCCCCAGGGTTTCGAACACTGAAGCTTTCTTT. As protein: CASSPRVSNTEAFF.

V gene TRBV2 combines with J gene TRBJ2-5; 7 bases map to TRBD2. The V gene end was trimmed by 8 bases and the J gene end by 5 bases; junction bases not matched to a gene: 14. The germline CDR1 and CDR2 sequences are SNHLY and FYNNEI. The CDR3 extends over 15 amino acids. CDR3 sequence: CASYKTSWEGETQYF. In DNA form, the CDR3 reads TGTGCCAGCTATAAAACTAGCTGGGAGGGGGAGACCCAGTACTTC.

This chain connects TRBV11-2 to TRBJ2-2; D is uncertain. Germline V lookup: CDR1 SGHAT, CDR2 FQNNGV. Trimming shortened V by 4 bases and J by 4 bases, and 10 bases separated the two germline ends. This CDR3 is 14 amino acids long. The CDR3 sequence is CASSSSRRTGELFF. The CDR3 nucleotides are TGTGCCAGCAGCTCATCGCGTCGCACCGGGGAGCTGTTTTTT.

The V call is TRBV4-2, the J call TRBJ2-7, with a weak D call TRBD2 (6 bases). V was shortened by 1 base and J by 0 bases, with 13 bases between the two germline ends. This CDR3 has 16 residues. From germline, CDR1 is LGHNA and CDR2 YNFKEQ. CDR3 sequence reads: CASSQGRGESSYEQYF. CDR3 DNA: TGTGCCAGCAGCCAAGGGAGGGGCGAGAGCTCCTACGAGCAGTACTTC.

The chain carries TRBV5-1 and TRBJ1-4; tentative D call: TRBD1 (6 bases). Germline V gives CDR1 SGHRS, CDR2 YFSETQ. The germline V and J ends were trimmed by 2 bases and 8 bases, with 19 bases remaining between them. This CDR3 contains 16 residues. The DNA of the CDR3 is TGCGCCAGCAGCTTTTACTTACAGGGCGGTGGAGAAAAACTGTTTTTT. As protein: CASSFYLQGGGEKLFF. Together with reference TRBV5-1 and TRBJ1-4, the CDR3 gives the full variable domain: KAGVTQTPRYLIKTRGQQVTLSCSPISGHRSVSWYQQTPGQGLQFLFEYFSETQRNKGNFPGRFSGRQFSNSRSEMNVSTLELGDSALYLCASSFYLQGGGEKLFFGSGTQLSVL.

J is TRBJ2-7 and V is TRBV5-5; 9 bases map to TRBD2. Germline lookup yields CDR1 SGHKS and CDR2 YYEKEE (reference sequence). There are 17 residues in the CDR3. Unmatched junction bases numbered 8, after V lost 1 base and J lost 0 bases. DNA for the CDR3: TGTGCCAGCAGCTTGACAAGGGCTAGCGGGGACTCCTACGAGCAGTACTTC. It codes for CASSLTRASGDSYEQYF.

V usage is TRBV5-8 and J usage is TRBJ2-3, with D perhaps matching TRBD2 (6 bases). V was cut by 4 bases and J by 0 bases, with 18 bases left in between. The CDR3 length is 17 residues. Germline CDR1 reads SGHTS; CDR2 reads YDEGEE. CDR3 in DNA: TGTGCCAGCAGCCCGTCGTGGGGCGGGACCAGCACAGATACGCAGTATTTT. Translating it yields CASSPSWGGTSTDTQYF.

This rearrangement joins TRBV5-1 to TRBJ2-2, with unresolved D. Germline lookup yields CDR1 SGHRS and CDR2 YFSETQ. The V end lost 0 bases, the J end lost 4 bases, and 7 bases lay between the germline ends. The CDR3 runs to 14 residues. In DNA, the CDR3 is TGCGCCAGCAGCTTGGCTAGTTCCACCGGGGAGCTGTTTTTT. Translation: CASSLASSTGELFF.

The rearrangement joins TRBV27 to TRBJ2-7, with D perhaps TRBD1 (5 bases). Looked up from germline, CDR1 is MNHEY and CDR2 is SMNVEV (reference sequence). V gave up 8 bases and J gave up 2 bases, with 19 bases separating them. The CDR3 has 15 amino acids. CDR3 amino acids: CASGFTEGVPYEQYF. The CDR3 DNA is TGTGCCAGCGGCTTCACTGAAGGGGTTCCCTACGAGCAGTACTTC.

The chain carries TRBV5-6 and TRBJ2-7, with 9 bases fitting TRBD1. With V trimmed by 1 base and J by 4 bases, 9 bases remained unmatched. This CDR3 has 16 residues. Germline V gene lookup returns CDR1 SGHDT and CDR2 YYEEEE. CDR3 bases: TGTGCCAGCAGCTTGTTCGCGGGACAGGGTGAATACGAGCAGTACTTC. Its protein is CASSLFAGQGEYEQYF.

This chain uses TRBV21-1 with TRBJ2-7; the DNA was not compared with TRBD2, the D call given in the table. TRBV21-1 has pseudogene status. The CDR3 consists of 18 residues. This chain's CDR3 is CASSNEGAVGRASYEQYF. DNA of the CDR3: TGTGCCAGCAGCAACGAAGGGGCGGTCGGGAGGGCCTCATACGAGCAGTACTTC.

This sequence joins TRBV19 and TRBJ2-2; possible D gene TRBD2, 6 bases. This CDR3 comprises 16 residues. Germline CDR1 reads LNHDA; CDR2 reads SQIVND (reference sequence). Trimming left V 7 bases short and J 7 bases short, with 22 bases between. The CDR3 sequence is CASTQRIGGPIGELFF. The DNA of the CDR3 is TGTGCCAGTACCCAAAGAATAGGAGGGCCCATCGGGGAGCTGTTTTTT.

The chain joins TRBV27 to TRBJ2-2; 11 bases match TRBD1. CDR1 and CDR2 from the germline V gene are MNHEY and SMNVEV (reference sequence). The V segment lost 7 bases and the J segment 2 bases; nucleotides outside the gene matches: 6. The CDR3 extends over 16 amino acids. Written as DNA, the CDR3 is TGTGCCAGCACCGGACAGGGGGCGCTTAACACCGGGGAGCTGTTTTTT. As protein: CASTGQGALNTGELFF.

Comment on this clone: Because the CDR3 is missing its conserved closing phenylalanine or tryptophan, this is likely a read error. The chain uses TRBV2 and TRBJ1-2; D gene unclear. CDR3 length: 13 residues. V was pared by 8 bases and J by 1 base, with 11 bases between. Germline V gene lookup returns CDR1 SNHLY and CDR2 FYNNEI. Here the CDR3 DNA reads TGTGCCAGCGAACGAGGTGGTAACTATGGCTACACCCTC. Amino acid sequence: CASERGGNYGYTL.